A selection of T cell receptor beta chains follows, all from one sample in a study of blood T cell repertoires in COVID-19. The data were produced by immunoSEQ multiplex PCR, yet TCRdb's version contains in-frame clones alone and is incomplete. Of around 140,000 clones listed, nearly 80% are singletons. Sample: PBMCs or T cells enriched from blood (not recorded which). These receptors came from a woman aged 45-59 years who had recovered from COVID-19. The CDR3 runs from the conserved cysteine through the conserved F or W. The D gene is left open where the match is weak. Only some rows state a clone size, as once, few, many or a class for expanded clones.

v_call	d_call	clone_size	j_call	cdr3_aa	cdr3_nt
TRBV11-2	TRBD1	-	TRBJ2-1	CASSRGQGVYNEQFF	TGTGCCAGCAGCCGGGGACAGGGGGTCTACAATGAGCAGTTCTTC
TRBV9	-	-	TRBJ2-1	CASSAQVSSYNEQFF	TGTGCCAGCAGCGCACAGGTTAGCTCCTACAATGAGCAGTTCTTC
TRBV28	TRBD1	-	TRBJ2-7	CASSLSGTGKREQYF	TGTGCCAGCAGTTTATCTGGGACAGGGAAGCGCGAGCAGTACTTC
TRBV7-8	TRBD1	once	TRBJ1-4	CASSPQGAGNEKLFF	TGTGCCAGCAGTCCGCAGGGGGCTGGTAATGAAAAACTGTTTTTT
TRBV7-9	TRBD2	-	TRBJ2-5	CASAGRALETQYF	TGTGCCAGCGCGGGGAGGGCCCTAGAGACCCAGTACTTC
TRBV6-1	-	-	TRBJ1-1	CASSEQFGNEAFF	TGTGCCAGCAGTGAGCAGTTCGGGAATGAAGCTTTCTTT
TRBV5-6	TRBD2	-	TRBJ2-2	CASTVSGTSRFGELFF	TGTGCCAGCACCGTTTCCGGGACTAGCAGGTTCGGGGAGCTGTTTTTT
TRBV19	TRBD1	-	TRBJ1-1	CASSMTGGTEAFF	TGTGCCAGTAGTATGACAGGGGGGACTGAAGCTTTCTTT
TRBV29-1	-	-	TRBJ1-4	CSVATDEKLFF	TGCAGCGTGGCGACAGACGAAAAACTGTTTTTT
TRBV4-2	TRBD1	-	TRBJ1-6	CASSLGQGKDNSPLHF	TGTGCCAGCAGCCTCGGACAGGGGAAAGATAATTCACCCCTCCACTTT
TRBV5-1	TRBD2	-	TRBJ2-7	CASSVSGKSYEQYF	TGCGCCAGCAGCGTTAGCGGGAAGTCCTACGAGCAGTACTTC
TRBV6-5	TRBD2	once	TRBJ2-1	CASRFSGRYNNEQFF	TGTGCCAGCAGATTTAGCGGGAGGTATAACAATGAGCAGTTCTTC
TRBV2	-	-	TRBJ2-7	CASSEAGRGGEQYF	TGTGCCAGCAGTGAAGCGGGGAGAGGCGGCGAGCAGTACTTC
TRBV18	TRBD1	-	TRBJ1-1	CASSPPGQGVLNTEAFF	TGTGCCAGCTCACCCCCTGGACAGGGGGTTTTGAACACTGAAGCTTTCTTT